The source of this T cell receptor (beta chain) is a study of cytomegalovirus exposure and HLA in healthy donors. About the study: The 666 first-cohort repertoires shared a platform with the 110 or so validation repertoires, as reported in a later analysis. Whole-study findings and limits: Altogether, 160 or so TCR beta chains were recorded as cytomegalovirus-associated. Rarity held for most TCR sequences, but there were some public TCRs that occurred in many donors. Specific recognition of CMV antigens was confirmed in vitro for three chains (all CMV-associated).

The CDR3 loop spans 15 amino acids. Germline loops: CDR1 LNHDA, CDR2 SQIVND (reference sequence). The V and J ends lost 7 bases and 0 bases respectively, with 12 bases between them. A word on this clone: Its antigen is unidentified.

Libraries were prepared by immunoSEQ multiplex PCR; TCRdb keeps only in-frame clonotypes and omits some of them. The sample consists of 200,000 to 300,000 clones, around 85% of them appearing once. The specimen was PBMCs. The chain couples TRBV19 to TRBJ2-2; tentatively, D is TRBD1 (6 bases). This clonotype was sampled from a woman under 40 in good health and CMV-seropositive. CDR3 nucleotides: TGTGCCAGTAAAGGGGGTCGAGCGAACACCGGGGAGCTGTTTTTT. It yields the protein CASKGGRANTGELFF. The entire variable domain, with the rest obtained from reference TRBV19 and TRBJ2-2, is as follows: DGGITQSPKYLFRKEGQNVTLSCEQNLNHDAMYWYRQDPGQGLRLIYYSQIVNDFQKGDIAEGYSVSREKKESFPLTVTSAQKNPTAFYLCASKGGRANTGELFFGEGSRLTVL.